These T cell receptor beta chains were read from a single sample in a study of blood T cell repertoires in COVID-19. Clones were sequenced by immunoSEQ multiplex PCR, and TCRdb holds only the in-frame ones, with some missing. The data show around 60,000 clones, about nine tenths seen once. The specimen was peripheral blood. These receptors originate from a man aged 55 to 70 with acute or convalescent COVID-19. Each CDR3 is given with its conserved first and last residue. The order of the fields is D gene, V gene, clone size, J gene, CDR3 DNA, CDR3 protein. A D gene is named only where the DNA matches it firmly. Part of the rows lack a size; the others show once, few, many or a class for expanded clones.

D: TRBD1
V: TRBV7-3
size: once
J: TRBJ2-5
DNA: TGTGCCAGCAGCCAATCAACAGGGGGCGTGGAAGAGACCCAGTACTTC
CDR3: CASSQSTGGVEETQYF

D: TRBD1
V: TRBV7-2
size: NA
J: TRBJ2-5
DNA: TGTGCCAGCAGCTTATGGGGCAGGGGGCGATGGGTTCAAGAGACCCAGTACTTC
CDR3: CASSLWGRGRWVQETQYF

D: TRBD1
V: TRBV5-6
size: NA
J: TRBJ2-1
DNA: TGTGCCAGCAGCACCACGGACAGGGGTGTGTTCGATGAGCAGTTCTTC
CDR3: CASSTTDRGVFDEQFF

D: NA
V: TRBV4-3
size: NA
J: TRBJ2-5
DNA: TGCGCCAGCAGCCAAGGACAGGACAGAGGAGAGACCCAGTACTTC
CDR3: CASSQGQDRGETQYF

D: TRBD1
V: TRBV19
size: NA
J: TRBJ1-1
DNA: TGTGCCAGTGGACCAGGGGGCGAGACTGAAGCTTTCTTT
CDR3: CASGPGGETEAFF

D: NA
V: TRBV21-1
size: once
J: TRBJ2-3
DNA: TGTGCCAGCAGCAAAGGCACGGAGCGGGGACTCACCGATACGCAGTATTTT
CDR3: CASSKGTERGLTDTQYF

D: NA
V: TRBV6-5
size: NA
J: TRBJ2-1
DNA: TGTGCCAGCAGGGACGGGGACTTCGGGTTCTTC
CDR3: CASRDGDFGFF

D: NA
V: TRBV6-6
size: NA
J: TRBJ2-3
DNA: TGTGCCAGCAGTTACCGACAGGGCACAGATACGCAGTATTTT
CDR3: CASSYRQGTDTQYF

D: TRBD2
V: TRBV24-1
size: NA
J: TRBJ2-2
DNA: TGTGCCACCAATCCGGGGGGTTACACCGGGGAGCTGTTTTTT
CDR3: CATNPGGYTGELFF

D: NA
V: TRBV11-3
size: NA
J: TRBJ2-5
DNA: TGTGCCAGCAGCTTAGTAAAGGGGGGGCGAGAGACCCAGTACTTC
CDR3: CASSLVKGGRETQYF

D: NA
V: TRBV25-1
size: NA
J: TRBJ1-1
DNA: TGTGCCAGCAGGAGATACGGGAACACTGAAGCTTTCTTT
CDR3: CASRRYGNTEAFF

D: NA
V: TRBV4-2
size: NA
J: TRBJ2-7
DNA: TGTGCCAGCAGCCAGCAAGCCGGGACACAAACCTCCTACGAGCAGTACTTC
CDR3: CASSQQAGTQTSYEQYF

D: TRBD2
V: TRBV7-9
size: once
J: TRBJ2-7
DNA: TGTGCCAGCAGCGGACGGGGAGGGACTAGCGGGAGGGAAGGGTTCGAGCAGTACTTC
CDR3: CASSGRGGTSGREGFEQYF

D: TRBD1
V: TRBV5-1
size: NA
J: TRBJ1-3
DNA: TGCGCCAGCAGCTCTTTAGGACAGGGAGGAAACACCATATATTTT
CDR3: CASSSLGQGGNTIYF

D: TRBD1
V: TRBV29-1
size: NA
J: TRBJ1-5
DNA: TGCAGCGTCATACAGGGGAAGGATCAGCCCCAGCATTTT
CDR3: CSVIQGKDQPQHF

D: NA
V: TRBV9
size: NA
J: TRBJ1-1
DNA: TGTGCCAGCAGCATTCGGGAGGGGAGCACTGAAGCTTTCTTT
CDR3: CASSIREGSTEAFF

D: NA
V: TRBV6-5
size: NA
J: TRBJ2-2
DNA: TGTGCCAGCAGTTACCGGGGGAACACCGGGGAGCTGTTTTTT
CDR3: CASSYRGNTGELFF

D: TRBD2
V: TRBV7-2
size: NA
J: TRBJ2-1
DNA: TGTGCCAGCAGCTTATGGGCGGGGGGCAGGAATGAGCAGTTCTTC
CDR3: CASSLWAGGRNEQFF

D: NA
V: TRBV5-8
size: NA
J: TRBJ1-6
DNA: TGTGCCAGCAGCTTGGCCGAAGGTACAGGGACCTATAATTCACCCCTCCACTTT
CDR3: CASSLAEGTGTYNSPLHF